A single sample is the source of the 20 T cell receptor beta chains below, sequenced in a study of monozygotic twins with inflammatory bowel disease. TCRdb reprocessed the 5' RACE reads; each CDR3 protein has one entry and no DNA is given. The sample includes 300,000 to 400,000 distinct CDR3 sequences. Sample: blood. These receptors all stem from a human donor with ulcerative colitis or Crohn's disease, or a healthy co-twin of an affected twin (not recorded which).

The rearrangement links TRBV28 to TRBJ2-3; the D call of TRBD1 rests on TCRdb alone, since no DNA is present to check it. There are 14 residues in the CDR3. The germline V gene encodes CDR1 MDHEN and CDR2 SYDVKM. The CDR3 sequence is CASSQTQGRIPGYF.

This chain joins TRBV24-1 and TRBJ2-1; TCRdb's assignment of TRBD2 cannot be checked, as there is no DNA. The length of the CDR3 is 19 residues. The germline V gene has CDR1 KGHDR and CDR2 SFDVKD. CDR3 in amino acids: CATSDPGTSGDSSYNEQFF.

The chain combines TRBV5-1 with TRBJ2-1; no DNA is available, so the TRBD2 call from TCRdb remains unchecked. The CDR3 is 16 amino acids. Germline values: CDR1 SGHRS, CDR2 YFSETQ. The CDR3 sequence: CASSPEGSGSYNEQFF.

This chain uses TRBV27 with TRBJ2-1; lacking DNA, the TRBD2 call made by TCRdb goes unchecked. The CDR3 runs 15 residues. Germline V CDR1 and CDR2: MNHEY, SMNVEV (reference sequence). CDR3 loop: CASSLLAGAVGEQFF.

This chain connects TRBV7-3 to TRBJ2-1; the D gene TCRdb calls, TRBD1, cannot be checked with no DNA. The CDR3 runs 14 residues. The V gene's germline CDR1 is SGHTA and CDR2 FQGTGA. The CDR3 protein is CASSPPGQGNEQFF.

This CDR3 reads CASSYSRGRGDSPLHF. The chain carries TRBV6-5 and TRBJ1-6; as DNA is missing, the TRBD1 call by TCRdb cannot be tested. CDR3 length: 16 residues. Germline V gene sequence: CDR1 MNHEY, CDR2 SVGAGI.

This CDR3 reads CSVDTGLVGTQYF. The rearrangement links TRBV29-1 to TRBJ2-5; TCRdb indicates TRBD1, and absent DNA this call remains unverified. CDR1 SQVTM and CDR2 ANQGSEA come from the germline V gene. This CDR3 contains 13 residues.

The J gene is TRBJ2-2, the V gene TRBV5-4. CDR1 is SGHNT, CDR2 YYREEE, per germline (reference sequence). The CDR3 consists of 13 residues. The CDR3: CASSLERTGELFF.

V gene TRBV18 combines with J gene TRBJ2-5. Germline assignment: CDR1 KGHSH and CDR2 LQKENI. The CDR3 covers 12 residues. CDR3 sequence reads: CAGSPPAETQYF. The full variable domain, completed using reference TRBV18 and TRBJ2-5, is NAGVMQNPRHLVRRRGQEARLRCSPMKGHSHVYWYRQLPEEGLKFMVYLQKENIIDESGMPKERFSAEFPKEGPSILRIQQVVRGDSAAYFCAGSPPAETQYFGPGTRLLVL.

V is TRBV19 and J is TRBJ2-1; TCRdb outputs TRBD1, but without DNA this stays unchecked. Germline V gene data show CDR1 as LNHDA and CDR2 as SQIVND (reference sequence). This CDR3 region has 14 residues. The CDR3: CASSRQGLNNEQFF.

V usage is TRBV12-3 or TRBV12-4 and J usage is TRBJ1-1; TCRdb designates TRBD1, a call that cannot be tested without DNA. The length of the CDR3 is 14 residues. The CDR3: CASTRQGANTEAFF.

This chain connects TRBV6-5 to TRBJ2-7. Looked up from germline, CDR1 is MNHEY and CDR2 is SVGAGI. The CDR3 spans 14 residues. This CDR3 reads CASSSTGGSREQYF.

V usage is TRBV24-1 and J usage is TRBJ2-7; TCRdb's D call, TRBD1, is unchecked because there is no DNA. CDR3 size: 15 residues. CDR1 and CDR2 (germline): KGHDR, SFDVKD. CDR3: CATSSSGTGFYEQYF.

V usage is TRBV5-6 and J usage is TRBJ2-3; there is no DNA to check the TCRdb D call of TRBD2. Looked up from germline, CDR1 is SGHDT and CDR2 is YYEEEE. The length of the CDR3 is 17 residues. CDR3 region: CASSHLIAGASTDTQYF.

This sequence joins TRBV28 and TRBJ1-5. The CDR3 extends over 15 amino acids. Germline CDR1 is MDHEN and CDR2 is SYDVKM. CDR3 sequence: CASTPAGQSNQPQHF.

The V call is TRBV20-1, the J call TRBJ2-5; with no DNA, the TCRdb D assignment of TRBD1 cannot be verified. Germline CDR1 is DFQATT and CDR2 is SNEGSKA (reference sequence). There are 12 residues in the CDR3. CDR3 residues: CSASTGQETQYF.

This chain connects TRBV5-6 to TRBJ1-2. CDR1 and CDR2 from the germline V gene are SGHDT and YYEEEE. The CDR3 runs to 13 residues. The CDR3 loop is CASSLRSPDGYTF.

J is TRBJ2-7 and V is TRBV7-9. CDR3 length: 13 amino acids. Germline V CDR1 and CDR2: SEHNR, FQNEAQ (reference sequence). CDR3 region: CASSSFDTNLQYF.

CDR3 sequence: CASSPAQGTEAFF. V gene TRBV28 combines with J gene TRBJ1-1; TCRdb's assignment of TRBD1 cannot be checked, as there is no DNA. CDR1 and CDR2 from the germline V gene are MDHEN and SYDVKM. This CDR3 has 13 residues.

The chain carries TRBV24-1 and TRBJ2-1; TCRdb names TRBD1, which stays unverified in the absence of DNA. The CDR3 sequence is 15 residues long. Germline V gene lookup returns CDR1 KGHDR and CDR2 SFDVKD. This CDR3 reads CATSDGGPPGDEQFF.